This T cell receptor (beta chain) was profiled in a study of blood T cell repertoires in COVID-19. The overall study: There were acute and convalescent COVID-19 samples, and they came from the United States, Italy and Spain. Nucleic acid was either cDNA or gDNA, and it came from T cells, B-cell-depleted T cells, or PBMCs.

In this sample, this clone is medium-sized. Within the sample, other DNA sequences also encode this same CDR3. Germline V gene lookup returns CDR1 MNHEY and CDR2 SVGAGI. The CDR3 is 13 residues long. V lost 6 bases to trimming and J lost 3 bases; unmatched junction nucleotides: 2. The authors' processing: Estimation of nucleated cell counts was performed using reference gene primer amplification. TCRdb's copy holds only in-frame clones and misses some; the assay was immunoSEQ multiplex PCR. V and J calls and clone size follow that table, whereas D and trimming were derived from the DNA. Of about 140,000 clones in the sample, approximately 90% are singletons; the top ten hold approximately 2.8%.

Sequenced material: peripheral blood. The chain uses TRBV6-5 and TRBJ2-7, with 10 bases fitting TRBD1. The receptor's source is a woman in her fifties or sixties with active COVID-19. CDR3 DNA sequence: TGTGCCAGCAGAGACAGGGGGCTCTACGAGCAGTACTTC. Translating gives CASRDRGLYEQYF.